This T cell receptor beta chain was sequenced in a study of T cell repertoires in cytomegalovirus infection (dated by TCRdb to between 2018 and 2021). Study-level background: The HLA type of each donor mattered for the analysis, because public TCR beta signatures pointed to carriage of CMV infection along with the matching HLA type.

This clonotype has only a few counts. Its antigen has not been determined. Base qualities are missing; no much larger clone stands one base away. The sequencing machine was an Illumina HiSeq 1500. TCRdb handled the public reads itself, with Q25 trimming in fastp and clone calling in MiXCR, and kept productive beta chains. Each CDR3 protein appears once, grouped with its most common genes and DNA. The sample table records some 180,000 distinct CDR3 sequences; 17% of these occur just once. The top ten hold 20% to 25% of the sample. What the study reported, not specific to this receptor: In both this cohort and an independent cohort of 352 donors, the cumulative frequency of public TCR beta family members distinguished carriers of CMV infection plus the relevant HLA type. In the ex vivo response, HLA-C-restricted CMV-specific TCR beta clonotypes were dominant, and in two of eight donors the single most frequent clonotype came from this HLA-C-restricted group.

At the junction V is shortened by 1 base and J by 1 base, with 7 bases in between. From the germline V gene, CDR1 is SGHTA and CDR2 is FQGNSA. From the cysteine up to the phenylalanine, the CDR3 has a length of 14 residues. Of all the DNA, just the CDR3 is kept, 42 bases in frame from base 1. The rearrangement combines TRBV7-2 with TRBJ1-2; the D gene lacks a confident call. The specimen was CD8+ T cells from PBMCs. The source of this sequence is a human donor in good health (CMV status not recorded). Some clones in this sample may be carry-over from other donors' samples. The CDR3 reads CASSLDDLNYGYTF. The nucleotide sequence reads TGTGCCAGCAGCTTAGATGATCTTAACTATGGCTACACCTTC.